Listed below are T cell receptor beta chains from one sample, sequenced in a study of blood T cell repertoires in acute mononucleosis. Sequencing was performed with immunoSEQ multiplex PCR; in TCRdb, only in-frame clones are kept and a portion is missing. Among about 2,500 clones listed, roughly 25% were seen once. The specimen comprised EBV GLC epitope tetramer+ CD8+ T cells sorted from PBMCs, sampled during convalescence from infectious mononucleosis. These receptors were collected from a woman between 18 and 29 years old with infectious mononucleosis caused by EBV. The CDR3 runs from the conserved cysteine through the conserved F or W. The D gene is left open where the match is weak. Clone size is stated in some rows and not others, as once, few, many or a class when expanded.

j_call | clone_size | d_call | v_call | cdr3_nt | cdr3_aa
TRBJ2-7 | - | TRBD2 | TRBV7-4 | TGTGCCAGCAGCTTGGGACTAGCGGGAGTAGGGTACGAGCAGTACTTC | CASSLGLAGVGYEQYF
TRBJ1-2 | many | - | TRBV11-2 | TGTGCCAGCAGCGACGAGGGGGGGCCCTATGGCTACACCTTC | CASSDEGGPYGYTF
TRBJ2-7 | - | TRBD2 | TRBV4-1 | TGTGCCAGCAGCTTAGCTTGGGTAGCGGGGGGAAACGAGCAGTACTTC | CASSLAWVAGGNEQYF
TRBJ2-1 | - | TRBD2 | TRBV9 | TGTGCCAGCAGCACTGGACTAGCGGGAAAAAGCTCCTACAATGAGCAGTTCTTC | CASSTGLAGKSSYNEQFF
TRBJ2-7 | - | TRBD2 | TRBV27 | TGTGCCAGCAGCTTAGCTTGGGTAGCGGGGGGAAACGAGCAGTACTTC | CASSLAWVAGGNEQYF
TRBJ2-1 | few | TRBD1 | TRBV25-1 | TGTGCCAGCAGCGCGACAGGGGGGGATGAGCAGTTCTTC | CASSATGGDEQFF
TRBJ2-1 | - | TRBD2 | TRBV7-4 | TGTGCCAGCAGCTTCCACCGACTAGCGGGGGGAAACAATGAGCAGTTCTTC | CASSFHRLAGGNNEQFF
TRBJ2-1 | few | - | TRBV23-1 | TGCGCCAGCTGTCAATCGTGGGTGGGGAGCGGGTTATTTTCCGTTAACAATGAGCAGTTCTTC | CASCQSWVGSGLFSVNNEQFF
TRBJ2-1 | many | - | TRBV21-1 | TGTGCCAGCAGCGCGACAGGGGGGGATGAGCAGTTCTTC | CASSATGGDEQFF
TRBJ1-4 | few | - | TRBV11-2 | TGTGGCAGCAGCCCCGTACAGGTCTTGGGTGAAAAACTGTTTTTT | CGSSPVQVLGEKLFF
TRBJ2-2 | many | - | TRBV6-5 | - | CASSYSVTDTGELFFF
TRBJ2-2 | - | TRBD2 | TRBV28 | TGTGCCAGCAGTATCCTCGCGGGGGGGCTTGGGAACACCGGGGAGCTGTTTTTT | CASSILAGGLGNTGELFF
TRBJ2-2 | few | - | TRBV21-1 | - | CASSNLPGNNTGELFFF
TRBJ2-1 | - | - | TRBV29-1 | TGCAGCGTTCCTCCCGTGACAGATTACAATGAGCTGTTCTTC | CSVPPVTDYNELFF
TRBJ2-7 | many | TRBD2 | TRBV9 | TGTGCCAGCAGCACTCCTAGCGGGTCCTCGCCGTACGAGCAGTACTTC | CASSTPSGSSPYEQYF
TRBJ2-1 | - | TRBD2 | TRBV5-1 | TGCGCCATCATCCCCGGACTAGCGGGGGGGCTCTGGCTCTTCAATGAGCAGTTCTTC | CAIIPGLAGGLWLFNEQFF
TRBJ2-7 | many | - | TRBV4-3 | TGCGCCAGCAGCTTGGTCGCCATGTATTACGAGCAGTACTTC | CASSLVAMYYEQYF
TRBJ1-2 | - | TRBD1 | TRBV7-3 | TGTGCCAGCAGTTTCTGGGACAGGGATAACTATGGCTACACCTTC | CASSFWDRDNYGYTF
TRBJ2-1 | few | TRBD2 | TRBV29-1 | TGCAGCGTTGACGGGACTAGCATCTACAATGAGCAGTTCTTC | CSVDGTSIYNEQFF
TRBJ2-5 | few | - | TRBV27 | TGTGCCAGCAGTTACTCGGCAGGGGTTGGGGAGACCCAGTACTTC | CASSYSAGVGETQYF
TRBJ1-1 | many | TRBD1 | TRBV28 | TGTGCCAGCAGTTTAGGGGCAGGGGGCCCGTACACTGAAGCTTTCTTT | CASSLGAGGPYTEAFF
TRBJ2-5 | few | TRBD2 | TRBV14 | TGTGCCAGCCAATCCCCGGGGGGGACCCAGTACTTC | CASQSPGGTQYF
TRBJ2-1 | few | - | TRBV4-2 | TGTGCCAGCAGTTTATCCCCGCCATGGTGGGGCTACAATGAGCAGTTCTTC | CASSLSPPWWGYNEQFF
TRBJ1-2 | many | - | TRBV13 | TGTGCCAGCAGTTTAACCGGGACATTTAGGGGCTACACCTTC | CASSLTGTFRGYTF
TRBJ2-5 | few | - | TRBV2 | TGTGCCAGCTCGGGAGAGACCCAGTACTTC | CASSGETQYF
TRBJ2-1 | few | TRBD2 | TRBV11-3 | TGTGCCAGCAGCAAAGGGCCAGCGGGGGGGCCAAGGGAGCAGTTCTTC | CASSKGPAGGPREQFF
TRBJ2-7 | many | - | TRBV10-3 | TGTGCCAGCAGTTACTCGCCCCGGGACCCAGCCTACGAGCAGTACTTC | CASSYSPRDPAYEQYF
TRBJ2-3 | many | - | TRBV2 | TGTGCCAGCGGATCCCGCCCAGATACGCAGTATTTT | CASGSRPDTQYF
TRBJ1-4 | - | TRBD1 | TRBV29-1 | TGCTGCGGTGGGACAGGGGGAACTAATGAAAAACTGTTTTTT | CCGGTGGTNEKLFF
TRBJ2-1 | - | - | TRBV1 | TGCACCAGCGCCCGGATTAGCGGGAGGAGAGATGAGTTCTTC | CTSARISGRRDEFF
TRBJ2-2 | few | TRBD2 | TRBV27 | TGTGCCAGCAGTATCCAAGCGGGGGGGCTTGGGAACACCGGGGAGCTGTTTTTT | CASSIQAGGLGNTGELFF
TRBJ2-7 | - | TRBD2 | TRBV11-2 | TGTGCCAGCTTAGCTTGGGTAGCGGGGGGAAACGAGCAGTACTTC | CASLAWVAGGNEQYF
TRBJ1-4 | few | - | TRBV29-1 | - | CSVGTGELMKNCFF
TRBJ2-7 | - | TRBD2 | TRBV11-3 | TGTGCCAGCAGCACTCCTAGCGGGTCCTCGCCGTACGAGCAGTACTTC | CASSTPSGSSPYEQYF
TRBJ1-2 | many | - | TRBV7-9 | TGTGCCAGCGCGTTGGGCTATGGCTACACCTTC | CASALGYGYTF
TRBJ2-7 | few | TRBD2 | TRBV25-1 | TGTGCCAGCAGTCCTACTAGCGGGAGTATCTACGAGCAGTACTTC | CASSPTSGSIYEQYF
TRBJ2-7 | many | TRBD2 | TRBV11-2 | TGTGCCAGCAGTCCTACTAGCGGGAGTATCTACGAGCAGTACTTC | CASSPTSGSIYEQYF
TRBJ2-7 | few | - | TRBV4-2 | TGTGCCAGCCAAATTGCAGGATCCTACGAGCAGTACTTC | CASQIAGSYEQYF
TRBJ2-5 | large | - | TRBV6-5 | TGTGCCAGCAGTTACTCGGCAGGGGTTGGGGAGACCCAGTACTTC | CASSYSAGVGETQYF
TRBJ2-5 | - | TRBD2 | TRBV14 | TGTGCCTGCAGCCAATCGCCGGGGGGTAGCCAGTACTTC | CACSQSPGGSQYF
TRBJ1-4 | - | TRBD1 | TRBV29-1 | TGCAGCGTGGGGACAGGGGAGAATGAAAAACTGTTTTTT | CSVGTGENEKLFF
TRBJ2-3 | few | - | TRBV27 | TGTGCCAGCAGCTCAGAAAGTAGAGATACGCAGTATTTT | CASSSESRDTQYF
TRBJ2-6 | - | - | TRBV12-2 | TGTGCAAGTCGCATACAACGGACTCCACACAAAAGTCGGGCCAACGTCCTGACTTTC | CASRIQRTPHKSRANVLTF
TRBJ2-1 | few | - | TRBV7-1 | TGTGCCAGCGGCGTTCTGCCCGGGAATGAGCAGTTCTTC | CASGVLPGNEQFF
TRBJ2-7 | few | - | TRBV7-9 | TGTGCCAGCAGTCTCCACCCCCCCCACGAGCAGTACTTC | CASSLHPPHEQYF
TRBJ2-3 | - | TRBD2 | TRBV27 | TGTGCCAGCAGTATCATAGCGGGGGGGGATACGCAGTATTTT | CASSIIAGGDTQYF
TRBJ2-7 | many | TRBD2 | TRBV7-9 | TGTGCCAGCAGCACTCCTAGCGGGTCCTCGCCGTACGAGCAGTACTTC | CASSTPSGSSPYEQYF
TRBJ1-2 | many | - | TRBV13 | TGTGCCAGTTCCCCGGACACCCTCTATGGCTACACCTTC | CASSPDTLYGYTF
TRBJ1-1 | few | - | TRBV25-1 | TGTGCCAGCAGTGAAAGGTCAGCCTGGGAGAGCACTGAAGCTTTCTTT | CASSERSAWESTEAFF
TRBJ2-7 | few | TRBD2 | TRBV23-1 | TGTGCCAGCAGCTCGCGACTAGCGGGGTTCTACGAGCAGTACTTC | CASSSRLAGFYEQYF